Listed here are 2 T cell receptor beta chains from one sample, sequenced in a study of Tregs in tolerant kidney transplant recipients. Using immunoSEQ multiplex PCR, the repertoire was profiled, and TCRdb retains in-frame clones only, with some absent. The table includes 200,000 to 300,000 clones, 84% detected once. The sequencing sample was made of CD4+ T cells from blood. All receptors derive from a human donor in good health.

This clone was picked up many times. The V call is TRBV2, the J call TRBJ1-4; the D is unclear. V shed 2 bases and J shed 16 bases, with 11 bases lying between them. CDR1 is SNHLY and CDR2 is FYNNEI in the germline V gene. The CDR3 is made up of 11 amino acids. CDR3 DNA sequence: TGTGCCAGCAGTGAACGCGGTATCGAGTTTTTT. It is translated as CASSERGIEFF.

V usage is TRBV19 and J usage is TRBJ2-3, with D tentatively TRBD2 (6 bases). Trimming removed 5 bases from V and 3 bases from J, with 12 bases in between. Germline CDR1 LNHDA, CDR2 SQIVND (reference sequence). CDR3 length: 14 residues. The CDR3 region has the DNA TGTGCCAGTAGTTCCCTTAGCGGAACAGATACGCAGTATTTT. It codes for CASSSLSGTDTQYF.